Below are 19 T cell receptor beta chains sequenced from a single sample in a study of blood T cell repertoires in COVID-19. The assay was immunoSEQ multiplex PCR, and TCRdb's table has in-frame clones only and misses some. The data contain 250,000 to 300,000 clones, about nine tenths of them seen just once; the ten biggest clones take up roughly 1.1%. The specimen was PBMCs or T cells enriched from blood (not recorded which). These receptors were obtained from a woman aged 30 to 39 who had recovered from COVID-19.

The J gene is TRBJ2-7, the V gene TRBV7-8; 10 nucleotides match TRBD1. The CDR3 is 15 residues long. V was clipped by 5 bases and J by 2 bases; unmatched bases: 6. Germline V gene data show CDR1 as SGHVS and CDR2 as FQNEAQ. This CDR3 reads CASSPPGQGPYEQYF. The CDR3 bases are TGTGCCAGCAGCCCTCCGGGACAGGGGCCCTACGAGCAGTACTTC.

This clone was recorded once. This chain links TRBV5-4 with TRBJ2-5; 7 bases align to TRBD1. The germline CDR1 and CDR2 sequences are SGHNT and YYREEE (reference sequence). The length of the CDR3 is 15 residues. V trimming: 5 bases; J trimming: 0 bases; junction bases outside the gene matches: 7. The CDR3 sequence is CASRTDRPYQETQYF. CDR3 coding DNA: TGTGCCAGCAGGACGGACAGGCCATACCAAGAGACCCAGTACTTC.

This sequence joins TRBV7-8 and TRBJ1-4; no clear D. The germline V gene encodes CDR1 SGHVS and CDR2 FQNEAQ. V shed 5 bases and J shed 8 bases, with 12 bases lying between them. The CDR3 has 13 residues. The CDR3 DNA reads TGTGCCAGCAGCCAAATGCGGGCAGAAAAACTGTTTTTT. Protein sequence: CASSQMRAEKLFF.

The table lists this clone with a count of one. V usage is TRBV3-1 (or the pseudogene TRBV3-2) and J usage is TRBJ1-1; D may be TRBD1 (5 bases). The V gene lost 7 bases and the J gene lost 2 bases, with 17 bases spanning the gap. CDR3 length equals 15 residues. Germline CDR1 is LGHDT and CDR2 is YNNKEL (reference sequence). CDR3 nucleotide sequence: TGTGCCAGCACCTCGCGGACACCCACAAACACTGAAGCTTTCTTT. Translated: CASTSRTPTNTEAFF.

J is TRBJ2-7 and V is TRBV18, with D maybe TRBD2 (7 bases). Germline values: CDR1 KGHSH, CDR2 LQKENI. V lost 1 base, J lost 4 bases, and 17 bases lay in between. This CDR3 is 16 amino acids long. In DNA form, the CDR3 reads TGTGCCAGCTCACCACAGGGGGGGACTACGTTATACGAGCAGTACTTC. The encoded protein is CASSPQGGTTLYEQYF.

The gene calls are TRBV5-4 and TRBJ2-7, with 8 bases lining up with TRBD1. With V trimmed by 4 bases and J by 3 bases, 9 bases remained unmatched. CDR1 and CDR2 from the germline V gene are SGHNT and YYREEE (reference sequence). CDR3 length: 15 residues. Here the CDR3 reads CASSLGRGRGYEQYF. The CDR3 region has the DNA TGTGCCAGCAGCCTCGGCAGGGGGCGAGGCTACGAGCAGTACTTC.

The V and J genes are TRBV28 and TRBJ1-5; 7 nucleotides match TRBD1. J was trimmed by 4 bases and V by 7 bases; bases with no gene match: 4. CDR3 size: 13 residues. CDR1 MDHEN and CDR2 SYDVKM come from the germline V gene. The CDR3 reads CASISQGNQPQHF. In DNA form, the CDR3 reads TGTGCCAGCATCTCACAGGGGAATCAGCCCCAGCATTTT. The variable domain in full, with the rest retrieved from reference TRBV28 and TRBJ1-5, is DVKVTQSSRYLVKRTGEKVFLECVQDMDHENMFWYRQDPGLGLRLIYFSYDVKMKEKGDIPEGYSVSREKKERFSLILESASTNQTSMYLCASISQGNQPQHFGDGTRLSIL.

The table lists this clone with a few counts. The chain joins TRBV5-1 to TRBJ2-1, with D maybe TRBD1 (5 bases). The CDR3 contains 14 residues. Trimming pared 2 bases from V and 2 bases from J, leaving 8 bases between. Germline V CDR1 and CDR2: SGHRS, YFSETQ. The CDR3 here is CASSFQDTYNEQFF. The CDR3, as DNA: TGCGCCAGCAGCTTCCAGGACACCTACAATGAGCAGTTCTTC.

The rearrangement uses TRBV29-1 and TRBJ1-1, with 7 nucleotides matching TRBD1. The V gene end was trimmed by 7 bases and the J gene end by 1 base; junction bases not matched to a gene: 9. Germline CDR1 is SQVTM and CDR2 is ANQGSEA. The CDR3 runs to 14 residues. The CDR3 bases are TGCAGCGCTCTTCTGGGACAGTCGAACACTGAAGCTTTCTTT. It translates to CSALLGQSNTEAFF.

CDR3 bases: TGTGCCAGCAGCCCGGGACAGGGGGCTTCGGAGACCCAGTACTTC. As protein: CASSPGQGASETQYF. V and J are TRBV2 and TRBJ2-5, with 12 bases matching TRBD1. Trimming at V came to 6 bases and at J to 5 bases, leaving 7 bases not matched to a gene. There are 15 residues in the CDR3. Germline V gene lookup returns CDR1 SNHLY and CDR2 FYNNEI.

The chain carries TRBV5-4 and TRBJ1-4; D is perhaps TRBD1 (5 bases). The CDR3 has 15 residues. The V end was cut by 4 bases, the J end by 5 bases, with 15 bases between. Per germline, CDR1 SGHNT and CDR2 YYREEE (reference sequence). The CDR3 DNA reads TGTGCCAGCAGCATACAAACAGGCGGAAATGAAAAACTGTTTTTT. This codes for CASSIQTGGNEKLFF.

This chain connects TRBV19 to TRBJ2-7; 7 nucleotides match TRBD1. This CDR3 has 15 residues. V was pared by 5 bases and J by 0 bases, with 7 bases of the junction left unmatched. Germline V gives CDR1 LNHDA, CDR2 SQIVND (reference sequence). Here the CDR3 reads CASSSDRTDSYEQYF. The CDR3 DNA reads TGTGCCAGTAGTTCGGACAGGACGGACTCCTACGAGCAGTACTTC.

This clone showed up just once. The CDR3 DNA reads as TGTGCCAGCTCATCCGGGACTAGCGGGAAAACATCGTACAATGAGCAGTTCTTC. This sequence encodes CASSSGTSGKTSYNEQFF. The rearrangement uses TRBV9 and TRBJ2-1; 13 bases map to TRBD2. The CDR3 is 18 residues long. V shed 7 bases, J shed 4 bases, and the junction held 14 bases outside the gene matches. Germline loops: CDR1 SGDLS, CDR2 YYNGEE.

V is TRBV6-1 and J is TRBJ1-2; 7 bases match TRBD1. Germline V CDR1 and CDR2: MNHNS, SASEGT. Trimming took 2 bases from V and 5 from J; bases not matched to a gene: 14. The CDR3 covers 17 residues. CDR3 nucleotide sequence: TGTGCCAGCAGTGAACGACAGGGATATGCTGGTGGGTATGGCTACACCTTC. Amino acids: CASSERQGYAGGYGYTF.

The chain uses TRBV10-3 and TRBJ2-3; no reliable D call. This CDR3 is built from 16 residues. Trimming stripped 4 bases from V and 0 bases from J, with 14 bases between. Germline V gives CDR1 ENHRY, CDR2 SYGVKD. The DNA for the CDR3 is TGTGCCATCAGTGGTTTCACCCAGTCTAGCACAGATACGCAGTATTTT. This codes for CAISGFTQSSTDTQYF.

The chain couples TRBV21-1 to TRBJ2-7; the table names TRBD2, a call not compared with the DNA. TRBV21-1 is a pseudogene locus. This CDR3 is 17 amino acids long. CDR3 amino acids: CASSALPLAGGLYEQYF. For the CDR3, the DNA is TGTGCCAGCAGCGCCCTCCCCCTAGCGGGAGGGCTGTATGAGCAGTACTTC.

V and J are TRBV29-1 and TRBJ2-3; weak D call: TRBD2 (5 bases). V lost 7 bases and J lost 0, with 5 bases in between. The CDR3 runs to 11 residues. Germline V gene lookup returns CDR1 SQVTM and CDR2 ANQGSEA. The CDR3 is CSGGSTDTQYF. The CDR3 DNA is TGCAGCGGCGGGAGCACAGATACGCAGTATTTT.

The rearrangement links TRBV7-9 to TRBJ2-1, with D unresolved. The length of the CDR3 is 16 residues. Germline V gene sequence: CDR1 SEHNR, CDR2 FQNEAQ (reference sequence). V lost 6 bases to trimming and J lost 0 bases, with 15 bases between them. CDR3 residues: CASRTYSASSYNEQFF. CDR3 DNA: TGTGCCAGCAGGACTTACTCAGCGAGCTCCTACAATGAGCAGTTCTTC. Filled out from reference TRBV7-9 and TRBJ2-1, the complete variable domain reads DTGVSQNPRHKITKRGQNVTFRCDPISEHNRLYWYRQTLGQGPEFLTYFQNEAQLEKSRLLSDRFSAERPKGSFSTLEIQRTEQGDSAMYLCASRTYSASSYNEQFFGPGTRLTVL.

This clone was picked up a small number of times. The chain has TRBV28 and TRBJ2-3; 16 positions agree with TRBD2. CDR3 length equals 15 residues. The ends lost 7 bases at V and 5 bases at J; junction bases unmatched: 3. In germline, CDR1 is MDHEN, CDR2 SYDVKM. CDR3: CASTGLAGGEDTQYF. The DNA of the CDR3 is TGTGCCAGCACGGGACTAGCGGGAGGGGAAGATACGCAGTATTTT.